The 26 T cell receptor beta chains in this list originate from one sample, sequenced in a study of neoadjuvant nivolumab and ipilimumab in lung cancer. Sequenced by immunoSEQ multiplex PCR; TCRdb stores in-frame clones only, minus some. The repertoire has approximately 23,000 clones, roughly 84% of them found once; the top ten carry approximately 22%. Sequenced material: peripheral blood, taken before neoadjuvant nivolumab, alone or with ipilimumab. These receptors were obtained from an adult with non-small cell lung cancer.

CDR3: CSVGNGGNEQFF. The CDR3, as DNA: TGCAGCGTTGGCAACGGAGGGAATGAGCAGTTCTTC. This chain uses TRBV29-1 with TRBJ2-1, with D perhaps matching TRBD2 (6 bases). The ends were cut back, 4 bases at V and 7 bases at J, with 11 bases in the middle. Germline V gene lookup returns CDR1 SQVTM and CDR2 ANQGSEA. CDR3 length: 12 amino acids.

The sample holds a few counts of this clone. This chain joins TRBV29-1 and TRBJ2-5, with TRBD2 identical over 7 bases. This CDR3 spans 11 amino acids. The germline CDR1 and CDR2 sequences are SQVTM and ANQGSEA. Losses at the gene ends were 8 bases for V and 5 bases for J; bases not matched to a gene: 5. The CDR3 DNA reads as TGCAGCTGGGGGGGTCGGGAGACCCAGTACTTC. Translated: CSWGGRETQYF.

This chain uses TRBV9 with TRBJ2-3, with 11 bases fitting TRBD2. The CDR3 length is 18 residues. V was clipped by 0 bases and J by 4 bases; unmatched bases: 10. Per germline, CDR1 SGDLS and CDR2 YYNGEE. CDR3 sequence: CASSVGSLAGGSSDTQYF. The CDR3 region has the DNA TGTGCCAGCAGCGTAGGATCCCTAGCGGGAGGTTCATCAGATACGCAGTATTTT. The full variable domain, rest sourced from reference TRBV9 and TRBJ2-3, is DSGVTQTPKHLITATGQRVTLRCSPRSGDLSVYWYQQSLDQGLQFLIQYYNGEERAKGNILERFSAQQFPDLHSELNLSSLELGDSALYFCASSVGSLAGGSSDTQYFGPGTRLTVL.

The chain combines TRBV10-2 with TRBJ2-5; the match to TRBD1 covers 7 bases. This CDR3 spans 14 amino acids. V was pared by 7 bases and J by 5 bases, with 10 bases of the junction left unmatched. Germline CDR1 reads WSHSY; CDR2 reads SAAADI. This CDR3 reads CASTVDRWYETQYF. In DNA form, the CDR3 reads TGCGCCAGCACCGTGGACAGGTGGTACGAGACCCAGTACTTC.

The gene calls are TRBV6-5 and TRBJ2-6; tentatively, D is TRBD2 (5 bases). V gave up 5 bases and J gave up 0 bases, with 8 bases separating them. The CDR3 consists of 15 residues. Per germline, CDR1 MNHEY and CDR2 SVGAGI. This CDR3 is CASSLRGSGANVLTF. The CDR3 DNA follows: TGTGCCAGCAGTCTACGGGGCTCTGGGGCCAACGTCCTGACTTTC.

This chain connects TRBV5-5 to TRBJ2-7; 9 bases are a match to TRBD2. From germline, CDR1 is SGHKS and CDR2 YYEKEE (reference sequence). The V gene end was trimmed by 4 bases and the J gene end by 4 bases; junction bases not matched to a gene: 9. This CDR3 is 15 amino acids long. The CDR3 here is CASSAGSGRSYEQYF. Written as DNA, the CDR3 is TGTGCCAGCAGCGCGGGTAGCGGGAGATCGTACGAGCAGTACTTC.

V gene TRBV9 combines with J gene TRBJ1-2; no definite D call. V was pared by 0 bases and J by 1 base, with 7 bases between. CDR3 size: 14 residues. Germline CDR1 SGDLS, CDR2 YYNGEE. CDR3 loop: CASSVATLNYGYTF. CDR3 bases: TGTGCCAGCAGCGTAGCTACACTTAACTATGGCTACACCTTC.

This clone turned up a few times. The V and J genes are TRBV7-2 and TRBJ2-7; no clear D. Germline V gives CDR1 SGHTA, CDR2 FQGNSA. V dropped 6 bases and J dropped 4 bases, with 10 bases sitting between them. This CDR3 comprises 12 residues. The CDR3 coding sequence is TGTGCCAGCAGTACATTTGGGTACGAGCAGTACTTC. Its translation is CASSTFGYEQYF. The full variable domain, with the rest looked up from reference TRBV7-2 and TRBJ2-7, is GAGVSQSPSNKVTEKGKDVELRCDPISGHTALYWYRQSLGQGLEFLIYFQGNSAPDKSGLPSDRFSAERTGGSVSTLTIQRTQQEDSAVYLCASSTFGYEQYFGPGTRLTVT.

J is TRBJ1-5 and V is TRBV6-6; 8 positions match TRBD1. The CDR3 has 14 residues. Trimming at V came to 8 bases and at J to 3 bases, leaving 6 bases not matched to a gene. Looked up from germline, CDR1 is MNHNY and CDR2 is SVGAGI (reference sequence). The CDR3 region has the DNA TGTGCCAGCGCAGGGGGCGCGTACAATCAGCCCCAGCATTTT. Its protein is CASAGGAYNQPQHF.

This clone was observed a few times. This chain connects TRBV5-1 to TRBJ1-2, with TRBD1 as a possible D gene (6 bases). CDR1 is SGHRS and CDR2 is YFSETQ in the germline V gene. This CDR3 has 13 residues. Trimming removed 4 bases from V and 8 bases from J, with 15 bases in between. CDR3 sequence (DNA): TGCGCCAGCAGCGACCGGAGGGGGGTAGGCTACACCTTC. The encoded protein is CASSDRRGVGYTF.

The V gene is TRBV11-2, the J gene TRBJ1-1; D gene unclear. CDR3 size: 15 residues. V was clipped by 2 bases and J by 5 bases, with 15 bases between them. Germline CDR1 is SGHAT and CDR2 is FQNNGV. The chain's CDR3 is CASSLSSREKTEAFF. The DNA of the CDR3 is TGTGCCAGCAGCTTATCCTCCCGAGAGAAGACTGAAGCTTTCTTT. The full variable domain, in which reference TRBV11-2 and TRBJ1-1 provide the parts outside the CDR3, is EAGVAQSPRYKIIEKRQSVAFWCNPISGHATLYWYQQILGQGPKLLIQFQNNGVVDDSQLPKDRFSAERLKGVDSTLKIQPAKLEDSAVYLCASSLSSREKTEAFFGQGTRLTVV.

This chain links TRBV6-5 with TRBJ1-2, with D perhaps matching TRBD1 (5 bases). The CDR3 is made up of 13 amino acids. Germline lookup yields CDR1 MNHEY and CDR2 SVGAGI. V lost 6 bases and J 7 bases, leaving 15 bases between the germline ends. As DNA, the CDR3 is TGTGCCAGCAGAGAGGCAGGGTCGCGTGGCTACACCTTC. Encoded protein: CASREAGSRGYTF.

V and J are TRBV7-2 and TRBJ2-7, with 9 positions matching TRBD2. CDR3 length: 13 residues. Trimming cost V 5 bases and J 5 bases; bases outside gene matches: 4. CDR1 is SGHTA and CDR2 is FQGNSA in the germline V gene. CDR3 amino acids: CASSQGTSHEQYF. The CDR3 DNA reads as TGTGCCAGCAGCCAGGGGACTAGCCACGAGCAGTACTTC.

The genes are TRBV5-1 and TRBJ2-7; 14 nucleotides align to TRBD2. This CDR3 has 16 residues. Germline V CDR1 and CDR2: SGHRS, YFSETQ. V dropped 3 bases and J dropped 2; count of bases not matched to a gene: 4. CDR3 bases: TGCGCCAGCAGCTCCGGACTAGCGGGAGGCGCCTACGAGCAGTACTTC. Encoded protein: CASSSGLAGGAYEQYF.

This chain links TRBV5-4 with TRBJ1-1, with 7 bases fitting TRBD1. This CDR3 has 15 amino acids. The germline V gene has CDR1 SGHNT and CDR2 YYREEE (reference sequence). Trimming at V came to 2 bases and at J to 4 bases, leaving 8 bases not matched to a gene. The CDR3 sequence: CASSLPKTGSTEAFF. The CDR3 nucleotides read TGTGCCAGCAGCTTACCTAAGACAGGGAGCACTGAAGCTTTCTTT.

CDR3 amino acids: CASSSRRNTQYF. The CDR3 bases are TGTGCCAGCAGCTCCCGGCGAAATACGCAGTATTTT. The J gene is TRBJ2-3, the V gene TRBV11-3; D uncertain. In germline, CDR1 is SGHNT, CDR2 YENEEA. The CDR3 is 12 amino acids. Trimming removed 4 bases from V and 7 bases from J, with 9 bases in between.

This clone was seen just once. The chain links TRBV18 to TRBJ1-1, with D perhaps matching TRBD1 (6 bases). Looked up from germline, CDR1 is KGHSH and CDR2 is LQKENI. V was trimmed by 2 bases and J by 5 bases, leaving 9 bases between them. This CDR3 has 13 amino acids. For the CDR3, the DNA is TGTGCCAGCTCACCAGTAGGGGGAACTGAAGCTTTCTTT. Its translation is CASSPVGGTEAFF.

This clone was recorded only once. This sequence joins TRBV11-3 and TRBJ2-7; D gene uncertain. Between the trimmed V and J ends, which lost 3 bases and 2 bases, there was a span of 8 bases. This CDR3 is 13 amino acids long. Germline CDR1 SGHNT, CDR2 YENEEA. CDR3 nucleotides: TGTGCCAGCAGCTTCACGTTTACCTACGAGCAGTACTTC. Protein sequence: CASSFTFTYEQYF. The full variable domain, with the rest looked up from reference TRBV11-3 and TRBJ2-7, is EAGVVQSPRYKIIEKKQPVAFWCNPISGHNTLYWYLQNLGQGPELLIRYENEEAVDDSQLPKDRFSAERLKGVDSTLKIQPAELGDSAVYLCASSFTFTYEQYFGPGTRLTVT.

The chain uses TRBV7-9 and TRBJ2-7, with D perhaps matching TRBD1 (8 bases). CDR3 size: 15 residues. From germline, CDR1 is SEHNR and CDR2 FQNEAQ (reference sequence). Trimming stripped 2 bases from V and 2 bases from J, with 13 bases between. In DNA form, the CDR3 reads TGTGCCAGCAGCTTACTACAGGGGGGGACCTACGAGCAGTACTTC. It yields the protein CASSLLQGGTYEQYF.

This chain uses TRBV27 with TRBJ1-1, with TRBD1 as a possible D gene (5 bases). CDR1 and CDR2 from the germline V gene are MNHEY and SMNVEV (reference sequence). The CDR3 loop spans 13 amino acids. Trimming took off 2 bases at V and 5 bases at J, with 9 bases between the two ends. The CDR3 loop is CASSLAQGTEAFF. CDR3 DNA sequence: TGTGCCAGCAGTTTAGCTCAGGGAACTGAAGCTTTCTTT.

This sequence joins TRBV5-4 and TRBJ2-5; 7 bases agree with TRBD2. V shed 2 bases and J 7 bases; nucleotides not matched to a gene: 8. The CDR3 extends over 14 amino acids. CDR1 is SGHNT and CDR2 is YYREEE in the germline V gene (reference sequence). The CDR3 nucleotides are TGTGCCAGCAGCTTAAGGGAGGGAGCAGGGACCCAGTACTTC. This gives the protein CASSLREGAGTQYF. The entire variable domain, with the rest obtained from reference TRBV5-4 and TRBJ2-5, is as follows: ETGVTQSPTHLIKTRGQQVTLRCSSQSGHNTVSWYQQALGQGPQFIFQYYREEENGRGNFPPRFSGLQFPNYSSELNVNALELDDSALYLCASSLREGAGTQYFGPGTRLLVL.

The CDR3 protein is CASSQPGRGVGNTEAFF. CDR3 nucleotide sequence: TGTGCCAGCAGCCAACCAGGGAGGGGAGTGGGGAACACTGAAGCTTTCTTT. The chain recombines TRBV5-4 with TRBJ1-1, with D perhaps matching TRBD1 (5 bases). Germline V gives CDR1 SGHNT, CDR2 YYREEE (reference sequence). The CDR3 runs 17 residues. Trimming took off 4 bases at V and 1 base at J, with 20 bases between the two ends.

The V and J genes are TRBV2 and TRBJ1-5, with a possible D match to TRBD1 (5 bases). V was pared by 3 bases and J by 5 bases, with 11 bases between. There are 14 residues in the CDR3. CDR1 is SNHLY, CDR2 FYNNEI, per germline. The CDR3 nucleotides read TGTGCCAGCAGTGATAAGGGGATAGATCAGCCCCAGCATTTT. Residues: CASSDKGIDQPQHF.

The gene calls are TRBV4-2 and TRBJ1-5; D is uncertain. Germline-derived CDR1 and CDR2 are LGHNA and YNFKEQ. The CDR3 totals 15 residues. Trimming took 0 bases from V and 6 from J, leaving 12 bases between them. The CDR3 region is CASSQDHLGSQPQHF. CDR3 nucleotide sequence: TGTGCCAGCAGCCAAGATCATCTGGGTAGTCAGCCCCAGCATTTT.

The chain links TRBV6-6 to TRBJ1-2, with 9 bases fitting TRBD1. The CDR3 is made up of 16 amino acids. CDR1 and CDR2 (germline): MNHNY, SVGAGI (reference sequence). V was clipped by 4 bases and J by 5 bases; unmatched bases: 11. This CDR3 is CASSSSRDRASYGYTF. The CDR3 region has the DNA TGTGCCAGCAGTTCTTCTCGGGACAGGGCGAGTTATGGCTACACCTTC.

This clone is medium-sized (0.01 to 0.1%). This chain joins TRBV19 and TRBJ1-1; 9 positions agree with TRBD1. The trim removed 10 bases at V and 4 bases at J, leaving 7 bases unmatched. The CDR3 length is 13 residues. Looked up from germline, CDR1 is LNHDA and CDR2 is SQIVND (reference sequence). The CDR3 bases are TGTGCCATGACAACAGGGGGCGGCACTGAAGCTTTCTTT. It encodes CAMTTGGGTEAFF.